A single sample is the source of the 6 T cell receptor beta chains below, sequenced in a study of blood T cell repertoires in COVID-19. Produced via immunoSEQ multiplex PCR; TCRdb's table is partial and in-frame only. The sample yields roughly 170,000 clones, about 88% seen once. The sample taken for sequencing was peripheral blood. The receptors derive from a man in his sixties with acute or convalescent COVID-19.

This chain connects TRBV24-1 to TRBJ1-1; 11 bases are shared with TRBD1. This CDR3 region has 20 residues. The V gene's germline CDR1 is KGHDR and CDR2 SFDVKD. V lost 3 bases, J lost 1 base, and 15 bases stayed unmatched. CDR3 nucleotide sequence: TGTGCCACCAGTGATCCGGGACAGGGGGGGTTTAACTCTACGAACACTGAAGCTTTCTTT. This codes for CATSDPGQGGFNSTNTEAFF.

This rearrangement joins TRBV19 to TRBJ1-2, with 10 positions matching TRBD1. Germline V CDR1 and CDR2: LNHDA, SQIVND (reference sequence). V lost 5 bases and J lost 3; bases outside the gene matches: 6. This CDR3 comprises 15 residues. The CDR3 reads CASSSPGTGDYGYTF. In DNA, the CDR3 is TGTGCCAGTAGTTCCCCGGGGACAGGGGACTATGGCTACACCTTC.

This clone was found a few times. CDR3 sequence (DNA): TGTGCCAGCAGCTTGCAGGGGGCGCTAGGCTACACCTTC. This codes for CASSLQGALGYTF. V usage is TRBV2 and J usage is TRBJ1-2; 8 bases align to TRBD1. The CDR3 loop spans 13 amino acids. Germline lookup yields CDR1 SNHLY and CDR2 FYNNEI. V trimming: 6 bases; J trimming: 8 bases; junction bases outside the gene matches: 8.

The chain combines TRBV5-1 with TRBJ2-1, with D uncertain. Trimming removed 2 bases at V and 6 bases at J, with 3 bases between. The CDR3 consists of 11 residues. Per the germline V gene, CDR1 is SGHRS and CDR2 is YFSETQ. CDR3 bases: TGCGCCAGCAGCTTTATCAATGAGCAGTTCTTC. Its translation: CASSFINEQFF.

As DNA, the CDR3 is TGTGCCAGCTCCCTCGAGGGACAGGGGGTTTCACCCCTCCACTTT. This codes for CASSLEGQGVSPLHF. The gene calls are TRBV18 and TRBJ1-6; 11 positions match TRBD1. The CDR3 is 15 residues long. The J segment lost 9 bases and the V segment lost 6 bases, leaving 7 bases of the junction unmatched. Germline loops: CDR1 KGHSH, CDR2 LQKENI. The variable domain in full, completed from reference TRBV18 and TRBJ1-6, reads NAGVMQNPRHLVRRRGQEARLRCSPMKGHSHVYWYRQLPEEGLKFMVYLQKENIIDESGMPKERFSAEFPKEGPSILRIQQVVRGDSAAYFCASSLEGQGVSPLHFGNGTRLTVT.

The CDR3 DNA is TGTGCTAGTGGGCCGACAGGGATCGCCTATAGCAATCAGCCCCAGCATTTT. This codes for CASGPTGIAYSNQPQHF. This chain links TRBV12-5 with TRBJ1-5, with 7 bases matching TRBD1. Trimming removed 6 bases from V and 0 bases from J; junction bases left unmatched: 11. The length of the CDR3 is 17 residues. Per germline, CDR1 LGHNT and CDR2 FRNRAP. Filled out from reference TRBV12-5 and TRBJ1-5, the complete variable domain reads DARVTQTPRHKVTEMGQEVTMRCQPILGHNTVFWYRQTMMQGLELLAYFRNRAPLDDSGMPKDRFSAEMPDATLATLKIQPSEPRDSAVYFCASGPTGIAYSNQPQHFGDGTRLSIL.